This TCR beta chain was found in a study of identical twins. Study-level points and caveats: Beta out-of-frame sequences showed weaker excess sharing between twins. Models underestimated how often monozygotic twins shared out-of-frame TCR alpha. Partly confounded zero-insertion analyses could result from invariant MAIT and iNKT cells.

From the 5' RACE reads, TCRdb called clonotypes with MiXCR, one entry per CDR3 protein. The sample holds about 890,000 distinct CDR3 sequences, roughly an eighth seen once. This clonotype showed up just a few times. Its antigen is still unknown. Per germline, CDR1 SQVTM and CDR2 ANQGSEA. The CDR3 loop spans 14 amino acids. V gave up 3 bases and J gave up 2 bases; unmatched junction bases: 4. In addition, the sample was reused for a study of yellow fever vaccine responses in identical twins.

Sequenced sample: PBMCs. The TCR was taken from a woman younger than 30 in good health. The chain uses TRBV29-1 and TRBJ2-5, with 9 bases matching TRBD2. CDR3 bases: TGCAGCGTTGATCTAGCGGGAAAACAAGAGACCCAGTACTTC. Translating gives CSVDLAGKQETQYF.